Listed below are T cell receptor beta chains from one sample, sequenced in a study of beta chain features in type 1 diabetes. Generated by immunoSEQ multiplex PCR, the TCRdb table keeps only in-frame clones and is missing some. Among roughly 300,000 clones listed, approximately 8.2% were seen once. The sample taken for sequencing was central memory CD4+ T cells from blood. The receptors derive from a woman under 30 in good health. Each CDR3 is given with its conserved first and last residue. Fields, in order: D gene, V gene, J gene, clone size, CDR3 DNA, CDR3 protein. The D gene is left open where the match is weak. Expanded clones get a size class; other rows say once, few or many, or leave the size out.

D: NA
V: TRBV11-2
J: TRBJ1-4
size: NA
DNA: TGTGCCAGCAGCCCGAGAAATGGAAAACTGTTTTTT
CDR3: CASSPRNGKLFF

D: TRBD1
V: TRBV4-3
J: TRBJ2-5
size: NA
DNA: TGCGCCAGCAGCCAAGGGACAGGACAAGAGACCCAGTACTTC
CDR3: CASSQGTGQETQYF

D: TRBD2
V: TRBV28
J: TRBJ2-7
size: NA
DNA: TGTGCCAGCAGCCGCTGGACTAGCGGGACTCGGGAGCAGTACTTC
CDR3: CASSRWTSGTREQYF

D: NA
V: TRBV5-6
J: TRBJ1-1
size: many
DNA: TGTGCCAGCGCACGACAAAACACTGAAGCTTTCTTT
CDR3: CASARQNTEAFF

D: NA
V: TRBV7-2
J: TRBJ1-4
size: few
DNA: TGTGCCAGCAGCTTGGGATTTAATGTTGAAAAACTGTTTTTT
CDR3: CASSLGFNVEKLFF

D: TRBD2
V: TRBV10-3
J: TRBJ2-7
size: many
DNA: TGTGCCATCAGTGGGACTAGCGGGGCCTACGAGCAGTACTTC
CDR3: CAISGTSGAYEQYF

D: TRBD2
V: TRBV28
J: TRBJ2-1
size: few
DNA: TGTGCCAGCAGTTTAGAGAGCGGGGGCTCCTACAATGAGCAGTTCTTC
CDR3: CASSLESGGSYNEQFF

D: NA
V: TRBV25-1
J: TRBJ2-3
size: few
DNA: TGTGCCAGCAGTTTACAGGGCGCAGATACGCAGTATTTT
CDR3: CASSLQGADTQYF

D: NA
V: TRBV5-4
J: TRBJ2-5
size: NA
DNA: TGTGCCAGCAGCCTTGGAGGCGGGTTAAGCCAAGAGACCCAGTACTTC
CDR3: CASSLGGGLSQETQYF

D: TRBD2
V: TRBV5-4
J: TRBJ2-6
size: many
DNA: TGTGCCAGCAGCCCCGGACTAGCGGGTCTCTCTGGGGCCAACGTCCTGACTTTC
CDR3: CASSPGLAGLSGANVLTF

D: TRBD2
V: TRBV5-4
J: TRBJ2-1
size: few
DNA: TGTGCCAGCAGCCCAGGGACTACCAACAATGAGCAGTTCTTC
CDR3: CASSPGTTNNEQFF

D: TRBD2
V: TRBV5-8
J: TRBJ2-3
size: NA
DNA: TGTGCCAGCAGCTTACTAGCGGGTTACACAGATACGCAGTATTTT
CDR3: CASSLLAGYTDTQYF

D: TRBD2
V: TRBV7-2
J: TRBJ2-3
size: few
DNA: TGTGCCAGCAGCTTAGAGAGGGCGGGAGTCGTCCCAGATACGCAGTATTTT
CDR3: CASSLERAGVVPDTQYF

D: NA
V: TRBV4-3
J: TRBJ1-4
size: NA
DNA: TGCGCCAGCAGCCAAGATCCCAGGGGAACTAATGAAAAACTGTTTTTT
CDR3: CASSQDPRGTNEKLFF

D: NA
V: TRBV29-1
J: TRBJ2-3
size: few
DNA: TGCAGCGTTGTGGGCAGGTACACAGATACGCAGTATTTT
CDR3: CSVVGRYTDTQYF

D: TRBD1
V: TRBV4-2
J: TRBJ1-2
size: NA
DNA: TGTGCCAGCAGCCAAGATGCAGGGGGTGGGCTAAACTATGGCTACACCTTC
CDR3: CASSQDAGGGLNYGYTF

D: NA
V: TRBV5-5
J: TRBJ2-1
size: NA
DNA: TGTGCCAGCAGCTTGGCGGGTCGTCACTACAATGAGCAGTTCTTC
CDR3: CASSLAGRHYNEQFF

D: NA
V: TRBV10-3
J: TRBJ2-1
size: few
DNA: TGTGCCATCGGGTCTAGCTCACGCAATGAGCAGTTCTTC
CDR3: CAIGSSSRNEQFF

D: TRBD1
V: TRBV10-3
J: TRBJ2-3
size: many
DNA: TGTGCCATACGACAGGGGTTTAGCACAGATACGCAGTATTTT
CDR3: CAIRQGFSTDTQYF

D: NA
V: TRBV6-5
J: TRBJ2-7
size: few
DNA: TGTGCCAGCAGTTCATCGGGGCTCGTATACGAGCAGTACTTC
CDR3: CASSSSGLVYEQYF

D: TRBD2
V: TRBV11-2
J: TRBJ2-1
size: many
DNA: TGTGCCAGCAGCCCCGGACTAGCGAGAACCTACAATGAGCAGTTCTTC
CDR3: CASSPGLARTYNEQFF

D: TRBD2
V: TRBV7-3
J: TRBJ2-1
size: few
DNA: TGTGCCAGCAGCTTCCCTGAGCGGGGGAATGAGCAGTTCTTC
CDR3: CASSFPERGNEQFF

D: NA
V: TRBV18
J: TRBJ2-2
size: few
DNA: TGTGCCAGCTCACCGCCCGGGAAGACGAACACCGGGGAGCTGTTTTTT
CDR3: CASSPPGKTNTGELFF

D: NA
V: TRBV6-6
J: TRBJ2-7
size: NA
DNA: TGTGCCACCGAGGGAAGTGCCTACGAGCAGTACTTC
CDR3: CATEGSAYEQYF

D: TRBD2
V: TRBV4-2
J: TRBJ2-3
size: NA
DNA: TGTGCCAGCAGCCCAACTACTAGCGGGCAAGGGGATACGCAGTATTTT
CDR3: CASSPTTSGQGDTQYF

D: NA
V: TRBV6-5
J: TRBJ1-2
size: NA
DNA: TGTGCCAGCAGGCCAAACAGGGCTGTCGGCTATGGCTACACCTTC
CDR3: CASRPNRAVGYGYTF

D: TRBD2
V: TRBV7-3
J: TRBJ2-5
size: NA
DNA: TGTGCCAGCAGTCGGGTGGCGGGAGGGGCAGAGACCCAGTACTTC
CDR3: CASSRVAGGAETQYF

D: NA
V: TRBV2
J: TRBJ2-2
size: NA
DNA: TGTGCCAGCACCCCGTACGGACAGAGGAACACCGGGGAGCTGTTTTTT
CDR3: CASTPYGQRNTGELFF

D: TRBD1
V: TRBV5-1
J: TRBJ1-1
size: few
DNA: TGCGCCAGTCGAGTCGCAGGGGGTACCACTGAAGCTTTCTTT
CDR3: CASRVAGGTTEAFF

D: NA
V: TRBV4-3
J: TRBJ2-3
size: NA
DNA: TGCGCCAGCAGCCAAGATCAACCCGGGAGCACAGATACGCAGTATTTT
CDR3: CASSQDQPGSTDTQYF

D: NA
V: TRBV4-3
J: TRBJ2-1
size: few
DNA: TGCGCCAGCAGCCAAGGACTTAGGAACAATGAGCAGTTCTTC
CDR3: CASSQGLRNNEQFF

D: NA
V: TRBV29-1
J: TRBJ2-5
size: few
DNA: TGCAGCGCCCGGACTGGGGACTTCCAAGAGACCCAGTACTTC
CDR3: CSARTGDFQETQYF

D: TRBD1
V: TRBV7-6
J: TRBJ1-1
size: NA
DNA: TGTGCCAGCAGCCTAACCCAGGCGGGGACAGGGAAAGCTTTCTTT
CDR3: CASSLTQAGTGKAFF

D: NA
V: TRBV19
J: TRBJ1-6
size: NA
DNA: TGTGCCAGTAGTTGGGGTTTGGAACCAAGAGCCCTCCACTTT
CDR3: CASSWGLEPRALHF

D: TRBD1
V: TRBV10-3
J: TRBJ2-2
size: few
DNA: TGTGCCATCAGTGAGAGCGGGACAGGGTCATCCGGGGAGCTGTTTTTT
CDR3: CAISESGTGSSGELFF

D: NA
V: TRBV2
J: TRBJ2-3
size: few
DNA: TGTGCCAGCAGGCTCGACGTAGGTACGCAGTATTTT
CDR3: CASRLDVGTQYF

D: TRBD2
V: TRBV10-2
J: TRBJ2-1
size: NA
DNA: TGCGCCAGCACCTGGACTAGGAGCAATGAGCAGTTCTTC
CDR3: CASTWTRSNEQFF

D: TRBD1
V: TRBV28
J: TRBJ2-7
size: many
DNA: TGTGCCAGCAGTGTCCCGACAGGGACACTCTACGAGCAGTACTTC
CDR3: CASSVPTGTLYEQYF

D: NA
V: TRBV29-1
J: TRBJ2-3
size: NA
DNA: TGCAGCGTTGGCAGGGATAGCACAGATACGCAGTATTTT
CDR3: CSVGRDSTDTQYF

D: TRBD2
V: TRBV6-4
J: TRBJ2-1
size: NA
DNA: TGTGCCAGCAGTGTTAGCGGGTCGGGGAATGAGCAGTTCTTC
CDR3: CASSVSGSGNEQFF

D: NA
V: TRBV5-4
J: TRBJ1-3
size: few
DNA: TGTGCCAGCAGCAAGACACAGAGCTCTGGAAACACCATATATTTT
CDR3: CASSKTQSSGNTIYF